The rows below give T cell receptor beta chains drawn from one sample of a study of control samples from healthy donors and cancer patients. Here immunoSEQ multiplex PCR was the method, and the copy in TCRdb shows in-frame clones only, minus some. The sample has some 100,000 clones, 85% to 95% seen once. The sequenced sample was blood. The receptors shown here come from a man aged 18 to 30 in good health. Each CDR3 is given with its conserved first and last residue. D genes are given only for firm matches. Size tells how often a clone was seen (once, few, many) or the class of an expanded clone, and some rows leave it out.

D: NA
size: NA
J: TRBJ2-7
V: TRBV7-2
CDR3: CASSVMRGGSEQYF
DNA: TGTGCCAGCAGCGTCATGAGGGGGGGGAGCGAGCAGTACTTC

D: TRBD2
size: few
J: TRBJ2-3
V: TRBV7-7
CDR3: CASSLGRGVATDTQYF
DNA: TGTGCTAGCAGCTTAGGGCGGGGGGTCGCCACAGATACGCAGTATTTT

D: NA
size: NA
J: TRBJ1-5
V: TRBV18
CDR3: CASSPYRAQNNQPQHF
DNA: TGTGCCAGCTCACCATACAGGGCCCAAAACAATCAGCCCCAGCATTTT

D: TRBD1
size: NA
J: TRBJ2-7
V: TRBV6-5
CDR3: CASNYKWTGGDYEQYF
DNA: TGTGCCAGCAATTACAAATGGACAGGGGGTGACTACGAGCAGTACTTC

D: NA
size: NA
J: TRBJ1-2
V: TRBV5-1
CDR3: CASTYGPTDGYTF
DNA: TGCGCCAGCACCTACGGACCGACGGATGGCTACACCTTC

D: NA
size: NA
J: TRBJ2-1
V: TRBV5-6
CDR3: CASSLGGVWQFF
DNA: TGTGCCAGCAGCTTGGGCGGCGTCTGGCAGTTCTTC

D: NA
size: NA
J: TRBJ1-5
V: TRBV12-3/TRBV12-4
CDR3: CASSLDSWPQHF
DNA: TGTGCCAGCAGTTTAGACTCGTGGCCCCAGCATTTT

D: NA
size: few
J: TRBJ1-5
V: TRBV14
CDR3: CASSQDAGADQPQHF
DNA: TGTGCCAGCAGCCAAGACGCCGGGGCTGATCAGCCCCAGCATTTT

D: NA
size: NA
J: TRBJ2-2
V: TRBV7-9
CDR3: CASSFRLSGAHTGELFF
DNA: TGTGCCAGCAGCTTTCGGTTGTCAGGGGCACACACCGGGGAGCTGTTTTTT

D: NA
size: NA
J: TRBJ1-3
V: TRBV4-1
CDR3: CASSQEQGTGNTIYF
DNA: TGCGCCAGCAGCCAAGAGCAGGGCACTGGAAACACCATATATTTT

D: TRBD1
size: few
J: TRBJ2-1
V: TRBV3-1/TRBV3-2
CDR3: CASSSRDRVRDPNEQFF
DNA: TGTGCCAGCAGCTCCCGGGACAGGGTTCGAGATCCCAATGAGCAGTTCTTC

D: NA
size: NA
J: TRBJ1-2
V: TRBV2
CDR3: CASSVQALDYGYTF
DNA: TGTGCCAGCAGTGTGCAGGCCCTTGACTATGGCTACACCTTC

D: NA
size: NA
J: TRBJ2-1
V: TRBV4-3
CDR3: CASSQGASSYNEQFF
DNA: TGCGCCAGCAGCCAAGGGGCTAGCTCCTACAATGAGCAGTTCTTC

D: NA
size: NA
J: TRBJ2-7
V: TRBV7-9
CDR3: CASSLAAPGGPHYEQYF
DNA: TGTGCCAGCAGCTTAGCGGCCCCGGGGGGCCCTCACTACGAGCAGTACTTC

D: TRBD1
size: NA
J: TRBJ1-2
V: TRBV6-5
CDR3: CASSPGQGLDYGYTF
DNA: TGTGCCAGCAGCCCGGGACAGGGGTTGGACTATGGCTACACCTTC

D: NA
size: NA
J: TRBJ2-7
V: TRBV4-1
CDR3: CASSQEISGTPYEQYF
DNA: TGCGCCAGCAGCCAAGAGATTTCCGGGACCCCCTACGAGCAGTACTTC

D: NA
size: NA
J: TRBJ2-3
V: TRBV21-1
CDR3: CASSRRGISGSATDTQYF
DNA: TGTGCCAGCAGCAGAAGGGGGATAAGCGGGAGCGCGACAGATACGCAGTATTTT

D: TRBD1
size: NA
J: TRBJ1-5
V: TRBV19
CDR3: CASSGSTGGRSNQPQHF
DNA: TGTGCCAGTAGTGGAAGTACAGGGGGCAGGAGCAATCAGCCCCAGCATTTT

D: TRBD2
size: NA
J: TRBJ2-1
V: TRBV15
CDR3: CATRTSGTNEQFF
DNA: TGTGCCACCAGGACTAGCGGGACTAATGAGCAGTTCTTC

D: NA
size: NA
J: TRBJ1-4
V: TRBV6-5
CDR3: CASSPDGAGGKLFF
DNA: TGTGCCAGCAGTCCCGACGGGGCTGGTGGAAAACTGTTTTTT

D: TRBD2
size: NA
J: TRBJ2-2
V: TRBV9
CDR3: CASSISGRANTGELFF
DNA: TGTGCCAGCAGTATTAGCGGGAGGGCGAACACCGGGGAGCTGTTTTTT

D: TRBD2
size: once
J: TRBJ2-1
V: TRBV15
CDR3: CATSRGLLAGAGNEQFF
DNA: TGTGCCACCAGCAGAGGCCTTCTAGCGGGAGCTGGCAATGAGCAGTTCTTC